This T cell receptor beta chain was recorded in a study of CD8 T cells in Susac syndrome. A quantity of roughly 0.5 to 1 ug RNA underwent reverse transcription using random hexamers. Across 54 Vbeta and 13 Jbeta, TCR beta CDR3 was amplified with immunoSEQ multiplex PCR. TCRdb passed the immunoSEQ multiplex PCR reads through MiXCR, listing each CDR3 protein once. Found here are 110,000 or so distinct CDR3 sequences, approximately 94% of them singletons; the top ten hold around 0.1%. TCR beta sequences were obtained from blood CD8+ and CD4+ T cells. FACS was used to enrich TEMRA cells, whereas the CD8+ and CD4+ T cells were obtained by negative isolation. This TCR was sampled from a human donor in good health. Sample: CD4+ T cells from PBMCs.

CDR3 amino acids: CASRRDRGSETQYF. CDR3 coding DNA: TGTGCCAGCAGAAGAGACAGGGGCTCAGAGACCCAGTACTTC. The chain combines TRBV7-8 with TRBJ2-5; 8 nucleotides align to TRBD1. The CDR3 has 14 amino acids. Germline assignment: CDR1 SGHVS and CDR2 FQNEAQ. J was trimmed by 4 bases and V by 6 bases; bases with no gene match: 7.